This T cell receptor beta chain was sequenced during a study of blood T cell repertoires in COVID-19. Background on the study: Spain, Italy and the United States supplied samples that represented acute and convalescent COVID-19. Sources were T cells, B-cell-depleted T cells, or PBMCs; the material itself was cDNA or gDNA.

In the source study's methods: The authors estimated nucleated cell counts from reference gene primer amplification. Method: immunoSEQ multiplex PCR; TCRdb's copy keeps in-frame clones and lacks some. The V and J calls and clone size are taken from that table; D and trimming were inferred from the DNA. This repertoire shows some 350,000 clones, more than 75% found once; its top ten account for more than 3%. This clone was observed a single time. Trimming at V came to 3 bases and at J to 13 bases, leaving 8 bases not matched to a gene. The CDR3 is 15 amino acids. The germline V gene has CDR1 KGHDR and CDR2 SFDVKD.

The chain has TRBV24-1 and TRBJ2-1; 13 positions match TRBD2. This TCR came from a woman aged 18-29 years who had recovered from COVID-19. Material for sequencing was peripheral blood. The CDR3 region is CATSDHGLAGEVQFF. The CDR3 region has the DNA TGTGCCACCAGTGATCACGGACTAGCGGGAGAGGTCCAGTTCTTC.